This record covers a single T cell receptor (beta chain). Generated by immunoSEQ multiplex PCR, the TCRdb table keeps only in-frame clones and is missing some. The sample gives more than 30,000 clones, 89% of which show up once; around 1.5% is in the top ten. Time point of the sample: before natalizumab initiation. The sample belongs to a study of multiple sclerosis patients with progressive multifocal leukoencephalopathy. Germline loops: CDR1 SGHTS, CDR2 YDEGEE. CDR3 size: 11 residues. V was trimmed by 5 bases and J by 7 bases, leaving 7 bases between them. This sequence joins TRBV5-8 and TRBJ2-1, with D hard to call. This TCR was sampled from a human donor with multiple sclerosis. The source material was PBMCs. CDR3 bases: TGTGCCAGCAGTTTGTCAAATGAGCAGTTCTTC. Translation: CASSLSNEQFF.